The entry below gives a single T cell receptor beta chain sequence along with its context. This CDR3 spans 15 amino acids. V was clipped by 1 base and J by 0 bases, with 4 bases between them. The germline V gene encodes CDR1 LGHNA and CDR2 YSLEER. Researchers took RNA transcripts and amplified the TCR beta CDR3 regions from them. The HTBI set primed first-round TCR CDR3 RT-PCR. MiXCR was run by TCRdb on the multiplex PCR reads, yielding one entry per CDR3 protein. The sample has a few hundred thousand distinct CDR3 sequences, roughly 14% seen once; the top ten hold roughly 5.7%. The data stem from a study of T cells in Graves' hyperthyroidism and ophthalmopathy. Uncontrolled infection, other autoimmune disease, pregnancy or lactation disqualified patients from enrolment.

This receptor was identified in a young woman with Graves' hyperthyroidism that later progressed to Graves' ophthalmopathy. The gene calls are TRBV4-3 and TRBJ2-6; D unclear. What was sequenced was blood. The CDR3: CASSQGFSGANVLTF. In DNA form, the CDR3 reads TGCGCCAGCAGCCAAGGGTTCTCTGGGGCCAACGTCCTGACTTTC.